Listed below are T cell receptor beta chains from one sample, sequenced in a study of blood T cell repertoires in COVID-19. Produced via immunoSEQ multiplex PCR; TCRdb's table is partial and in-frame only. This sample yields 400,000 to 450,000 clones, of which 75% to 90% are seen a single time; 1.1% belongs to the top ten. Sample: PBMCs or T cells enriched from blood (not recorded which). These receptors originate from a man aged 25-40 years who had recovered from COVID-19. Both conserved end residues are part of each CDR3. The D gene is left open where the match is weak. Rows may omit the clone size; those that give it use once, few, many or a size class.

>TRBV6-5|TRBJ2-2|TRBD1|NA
CASRQGAPTGELFF
TGTGCCAGTCGACAGGGGGCGCCCACCGGGGAGCTGTTTTTT
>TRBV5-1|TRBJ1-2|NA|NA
CASNSGGDPNGYTF
TGCGCCAGCAATTCGGGGGGGGACCCGAATGGCTACACCTTC
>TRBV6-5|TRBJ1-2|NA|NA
CASRRGGTTRGYTF
TGTGCCAGCAGGAGGGGGGGGACCACTCGTGGCTACACCTTC
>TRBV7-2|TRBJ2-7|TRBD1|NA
CASSSYWTGQGTYEQYF
TGTGCCAGCAGCTCCTACTGGACGGGACAGGGAACCTACGAGCAGTACTTC
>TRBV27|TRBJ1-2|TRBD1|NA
CASSFMGDRGLGYTF
TGTGCCAGCAGTTTTATGGGGGACAGGGGGCTTGGCTACACCTTC
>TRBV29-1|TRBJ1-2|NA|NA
CSVPGIYGYTF
TGCAGCGTTCCCGGTATCTATGGCTACACCTTC
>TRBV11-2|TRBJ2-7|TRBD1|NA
CASSGTENSYEQYF
TGTGCCAGCAGCGGGACAGAAAACTCCTACGAGCAGTACTTC
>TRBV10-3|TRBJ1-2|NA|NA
CAPRETPPSYGYTF
TGTGCCCCCCGTGAGACTCCACCCAGCTATGGCTACACCTTC
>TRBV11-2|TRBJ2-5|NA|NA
CASKIRLADQETQYF
TGTGCCAGCAAGATACGCCTGGCAGACCAAGAGACCCAGTACTTC
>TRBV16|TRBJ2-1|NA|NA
CASFPSWSSYNEQFF
TGTGCCAGCTTTCCCAGTTGGAGCTCCTACAATGAGCAGTTCTTC
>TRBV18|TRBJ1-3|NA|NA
CASSQDSGVGNTIYF
TGTGCCAGCTCACAGGATTCGGGGGTCGGAAACACCATATATTTT
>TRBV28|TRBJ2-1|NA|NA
CASSGIRDEQFF
TGTGCCAGCAGTGGAATTCGGGATGAGCAGTTCTTC
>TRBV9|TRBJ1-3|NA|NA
CASSTHTGTSSGNTIYF
TGTGCCAGCAGCACCCACACCGGGACAAGCTCTGGAAACACCATATATTTT
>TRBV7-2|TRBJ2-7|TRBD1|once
CASSTGTGVDEQYF
TGTGCCAGCAGCACCGGGACAGGGGTTGACGAGCAGTACTTC
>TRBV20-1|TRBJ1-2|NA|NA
CSASLNYGYTF
TGCAGTGCTAGTTTAAACTATGGCTACACCTTC
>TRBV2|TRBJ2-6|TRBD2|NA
CASSPTSVGANVLTF
TGTGCCAGCAGTCCTACTAGCGTAGGGGCCAACGTCCTGACTTTC
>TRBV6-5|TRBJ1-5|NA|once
CASSQGRGSNQPQHF
TGTGCCAGCTCTCAAGGGAGGGGGAGCAATCAGCCCCAGCATTTT
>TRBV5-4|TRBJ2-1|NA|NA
CASSLGLHEQGEQFF
TGTGCCAGCAGCTTGGGTCTGCACGAGCAGGGGGAGCAGTTCTTC
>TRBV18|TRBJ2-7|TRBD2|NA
CASSPSPTSNEQYF
TGTGCCAGCTCACCATCCCCGACTAGCAACGAGCAGTACTTC
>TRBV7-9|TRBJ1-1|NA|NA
CASSLKTGTEAFF
TGTGCCAGCAGCTTAAAAACGGGCACTGAAGCTTTCTTT
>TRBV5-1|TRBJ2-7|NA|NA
CASSVENRDLPYEQYF
TGCGCCAGCAGCGTGGAGAACAGGGATCTTCCCTACGAGCAGTACTTC
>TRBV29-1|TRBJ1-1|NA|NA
CSGMDTGRGGTEAFF
TGCAGCGGTATGGATACGGGCCGGGGGGGCACTGAAGCTTTCTTT
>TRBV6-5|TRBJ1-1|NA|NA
CASKERQTMNTEAFF
TGTGCCAGCAAAGAGAGACAGACCATGAACACTGAAGCTTTCTTT
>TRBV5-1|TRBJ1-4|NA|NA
CASSRDPGGKLFF
TGCGCCAGCAGCCGGGATCCGGGAGGAAAACTGTTTTTT
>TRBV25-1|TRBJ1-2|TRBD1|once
CASSATTGALYGYTF
TGTGCCAGCAGTGCCACGACAGGGGCCTTGTATGGCTACACCTTC
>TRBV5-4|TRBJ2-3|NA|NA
CASADPGPAGDTQYF
TGTGCCAGCGCTGACCCAGGTCCCGCTGGGGATACGCAGTATTTT
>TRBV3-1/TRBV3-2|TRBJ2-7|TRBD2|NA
CASSPSGRTYEQYF
TGTGCCAGCAGCCCTAGCGGGCGAACCTACGAGCAGTACTTC
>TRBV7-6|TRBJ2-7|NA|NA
CASSLGSLTASYEQYF
TGTGCCAGCAGCTTAGGGTCACTCACTGCCTCCTACGAGCAGTACTTC
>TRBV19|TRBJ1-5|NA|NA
CASSNTQDFQGLYQPQHF
TGTGCCAGTAGTAATACCCAGGATTTCCAGGGGTTGTATCAGCCCCAGCATTTT
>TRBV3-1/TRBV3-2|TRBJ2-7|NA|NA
CASSQDLSGLTYEQYF
TGTGCCAGCAGCCAAGATCTGAGCGGCCTTACCTACGAGCAGTACTTC
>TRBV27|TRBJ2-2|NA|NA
CASFRGGASGELFF
TGTGCCAGCTTCCGAGGTGGGGCGAGCGGGGAGCTGTTTTTT
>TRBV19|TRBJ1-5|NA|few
CASTPDSSWQPQHF
TGTGCCAGTACCCCGGACAGTTCTTGGCAGCCCCAGCATTTT